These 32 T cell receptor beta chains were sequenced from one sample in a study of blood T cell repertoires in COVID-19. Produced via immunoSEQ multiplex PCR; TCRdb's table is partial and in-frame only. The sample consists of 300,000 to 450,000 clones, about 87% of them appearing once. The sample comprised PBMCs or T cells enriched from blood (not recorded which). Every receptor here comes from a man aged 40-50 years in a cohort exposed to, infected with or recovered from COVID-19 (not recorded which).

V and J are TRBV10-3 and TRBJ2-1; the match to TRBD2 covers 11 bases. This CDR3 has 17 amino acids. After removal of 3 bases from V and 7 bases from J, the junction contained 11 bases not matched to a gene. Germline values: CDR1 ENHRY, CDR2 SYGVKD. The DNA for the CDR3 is TGTGCCATCAGTGAATCTAGCGGGAGGTTATCCCTGAATGAGCAGTTCTTC. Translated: CAISESSGRLSLNEQFF.

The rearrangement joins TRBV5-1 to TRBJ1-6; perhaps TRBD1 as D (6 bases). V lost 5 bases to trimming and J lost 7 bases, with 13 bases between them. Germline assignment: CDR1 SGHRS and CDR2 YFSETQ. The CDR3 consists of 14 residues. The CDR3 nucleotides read TGCGCCAGCAGAGACGGGACAACCAATTCACCCCTCCACTTT. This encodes CASRDGTTNSPLHF.

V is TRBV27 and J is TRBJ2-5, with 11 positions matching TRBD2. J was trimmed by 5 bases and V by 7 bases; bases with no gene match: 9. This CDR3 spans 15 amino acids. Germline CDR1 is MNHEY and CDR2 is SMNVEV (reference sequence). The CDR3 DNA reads TGTGCCAGCAAGTTCACGGCTAGCGGGAGGGAGACCCAGTACTTC. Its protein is CASKFTASGRETQYF.

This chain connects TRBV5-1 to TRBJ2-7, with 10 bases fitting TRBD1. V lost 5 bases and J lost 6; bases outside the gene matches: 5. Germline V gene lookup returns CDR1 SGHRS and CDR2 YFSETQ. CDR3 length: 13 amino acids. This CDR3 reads CASRPGQGSEQYF. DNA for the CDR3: TGCGCCAGCAGACCGGGACAGGGGTCCGAGCAGTACTTC.

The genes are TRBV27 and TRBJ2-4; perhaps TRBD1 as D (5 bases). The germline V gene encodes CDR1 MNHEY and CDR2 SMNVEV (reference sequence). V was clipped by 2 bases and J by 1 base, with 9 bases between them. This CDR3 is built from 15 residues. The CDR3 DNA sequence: TGTGCCAGCAGTTTAAGGGGTGACGCCAAAAACATTCAGTACTTC. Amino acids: CASSLRGDAKNIQYF.

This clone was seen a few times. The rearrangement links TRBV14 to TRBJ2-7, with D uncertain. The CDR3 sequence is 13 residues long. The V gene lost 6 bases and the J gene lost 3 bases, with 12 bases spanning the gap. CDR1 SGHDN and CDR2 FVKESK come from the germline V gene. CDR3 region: CASSRDTHYEQYF. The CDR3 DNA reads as TGTGCCAGCAGTCGAGACACCCACTACGAGCAGTACTTC.

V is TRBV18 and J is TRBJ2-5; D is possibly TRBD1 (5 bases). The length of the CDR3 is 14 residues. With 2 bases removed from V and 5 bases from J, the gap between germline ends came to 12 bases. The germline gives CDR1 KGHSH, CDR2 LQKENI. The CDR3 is CASSPGAQRETQYF. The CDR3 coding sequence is TGTGCCAGCTCACCAGGGGCGCAAAGGGAGACCCAGTACTTC.

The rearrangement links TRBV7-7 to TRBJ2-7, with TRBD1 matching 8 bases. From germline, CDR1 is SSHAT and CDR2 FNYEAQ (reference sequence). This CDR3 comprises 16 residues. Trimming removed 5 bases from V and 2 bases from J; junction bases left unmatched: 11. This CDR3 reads CASSQSHGTGTYEQYF. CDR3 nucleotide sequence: TGTGCCAGCAGCCAATCCCACGGGACAGGTACCTACGAGCAGTACTTC.

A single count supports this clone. The CDR3 sequence is CASSLNGGQETQYF. In DNA, the CDR3 is TGTGCCAGCAGTTTAAATGGCGGCCAAGAGACCCAGTACTTC. The chain links TRBV27 to TRBJ2-5; D gene ambiguous. Trimming took 2 bases from V and 1 from J, leaving 8 bases between them. This CDR3 region has 14 residues. CDR1 MNHEY and CDR2 SMNVEV come from the germline V gene (reference sequence).

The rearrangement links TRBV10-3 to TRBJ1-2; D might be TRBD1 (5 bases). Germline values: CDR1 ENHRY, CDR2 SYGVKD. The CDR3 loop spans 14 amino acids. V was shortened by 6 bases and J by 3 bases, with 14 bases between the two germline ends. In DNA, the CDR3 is TGTGCCATCAGCCCCGGAGGGGCGGACTATGGCTACACCTTC. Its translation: CAISPGGADYGYTF.

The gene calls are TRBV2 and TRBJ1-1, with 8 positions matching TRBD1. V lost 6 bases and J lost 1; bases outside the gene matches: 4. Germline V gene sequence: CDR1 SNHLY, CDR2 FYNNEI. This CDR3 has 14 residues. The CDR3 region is CASSLTGGNTEAFF. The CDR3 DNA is TGTGCCAGCAGCCTAACAGGGGGGAACACTGAAGCTTTCTTT.

CDR3 in amino acids: CASSRTGVEVGGGYTF. CDR3 nucleotide sequence: TGTGCCAGCTCACGAACCGGGGTCGAGGTGGGCGGTGGCTACACCTTC. The chain links TRBV18 to TRBJ1-2; D gene ambiguous. Trimming shortened V by 4 bases and J by 7 bases, and 22 bases separated the two germline ends. Germline CDR1 reads KGHSH; CDR2 reads LQKENI. The CDR3 extends over 16 amino acids.

The CDR3 nucleotides are TGTGCCAGCAGCTTATGGGTTCTAGGGGCGCCAACAGATACGCAGTATTTT. This gives the protein CASSLWVLGAPTDTQYF. V is TRBV11-2 and J is TRBJ2-3, with D perhaps TRBD1 (5 bases). V was pared by 2 bases and J by 3 bases, with 18 bases between. Germline V gives CDR1 SGHAT, CDR2 FQNNGV. The CDR3 is 17 amino acids.

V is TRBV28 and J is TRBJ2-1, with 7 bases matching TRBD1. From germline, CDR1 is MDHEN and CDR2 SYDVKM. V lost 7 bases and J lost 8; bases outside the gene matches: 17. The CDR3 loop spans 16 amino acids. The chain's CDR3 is CASTDTLRGRPDEQFF. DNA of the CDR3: TGTGCCAGCACCGACACTCTGAGGGGGCGCCCCGATGAGCAGTTCTTC.

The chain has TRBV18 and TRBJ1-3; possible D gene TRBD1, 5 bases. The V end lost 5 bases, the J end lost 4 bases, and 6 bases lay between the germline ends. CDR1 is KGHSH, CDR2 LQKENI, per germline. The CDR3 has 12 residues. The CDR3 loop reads CASSGAGNTIYF. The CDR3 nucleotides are TGTGCCAGCTCAGGGGCCGGAAACACCATATATTTT.

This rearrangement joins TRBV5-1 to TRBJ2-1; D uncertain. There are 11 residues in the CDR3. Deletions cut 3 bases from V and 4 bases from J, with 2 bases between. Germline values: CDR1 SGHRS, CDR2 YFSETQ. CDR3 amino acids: CASSSYNEQFF. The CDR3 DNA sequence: TGCGCCAGCAGCTCATACAATGAGCAGTTCTTC. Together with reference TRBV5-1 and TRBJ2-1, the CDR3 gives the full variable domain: KAGVTQTPRYLIKTRGQQVTLSCSPISGHRSVSWYQQTPGQGLQFLFEYFSETQRNKGNFPGRFSGRQFSNSRSEMNVSTLELGDSALYLCASSSYNEQFFGPGTRLTVL.

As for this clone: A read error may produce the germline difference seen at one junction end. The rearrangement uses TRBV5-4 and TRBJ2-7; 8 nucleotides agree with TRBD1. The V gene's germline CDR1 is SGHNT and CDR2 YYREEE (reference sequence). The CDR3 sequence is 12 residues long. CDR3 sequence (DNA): TGTGCCAGCAGCTTAGGACAGGGCGTTCGAAACTTC. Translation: CASSLGQGVRNF.

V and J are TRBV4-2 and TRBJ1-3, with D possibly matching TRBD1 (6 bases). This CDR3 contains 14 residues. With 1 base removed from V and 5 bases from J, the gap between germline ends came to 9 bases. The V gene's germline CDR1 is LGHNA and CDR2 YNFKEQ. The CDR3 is CASSQAGHRNTIYF. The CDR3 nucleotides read TGTGCCAGCAGCCAAGCGGGACACCGAAACACCATATATTTT.

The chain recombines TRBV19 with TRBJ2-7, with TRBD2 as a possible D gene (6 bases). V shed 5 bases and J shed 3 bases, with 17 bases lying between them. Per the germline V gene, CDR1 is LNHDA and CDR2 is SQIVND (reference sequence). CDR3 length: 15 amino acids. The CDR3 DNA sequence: TGTGCCAGTAGTCCCTTGGGGGGAATGGGCTACGAGCAGTACTTC. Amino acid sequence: CASSPLGGMGYEQYF.

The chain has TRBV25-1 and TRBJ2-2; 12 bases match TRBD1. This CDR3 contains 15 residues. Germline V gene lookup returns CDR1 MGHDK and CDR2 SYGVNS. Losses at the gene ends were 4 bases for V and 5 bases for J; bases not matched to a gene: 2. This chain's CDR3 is CASSGDRGRTGELFF. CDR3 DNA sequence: TGTGCCAGCAGTGGGGACAGGGGGCGTACCGGGGAGCTGTTTTTT.

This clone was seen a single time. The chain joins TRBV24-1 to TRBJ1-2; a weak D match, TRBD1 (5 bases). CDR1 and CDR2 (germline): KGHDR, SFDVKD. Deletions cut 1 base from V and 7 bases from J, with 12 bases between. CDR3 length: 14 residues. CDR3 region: CATSDFRQGGGYTF. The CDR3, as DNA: TGTGCCACCAGTGATTTCCGGCAGGGCGGTGGCTACACCTTC.

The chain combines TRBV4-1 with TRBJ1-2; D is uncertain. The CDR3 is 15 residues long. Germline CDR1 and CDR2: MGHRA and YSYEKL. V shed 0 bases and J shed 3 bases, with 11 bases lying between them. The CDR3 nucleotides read TGCGCCAGCAGCCAAGATCGAGGAACCGACTATGGCTACACCTTC. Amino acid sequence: CASSQDRGTDYGYTF.

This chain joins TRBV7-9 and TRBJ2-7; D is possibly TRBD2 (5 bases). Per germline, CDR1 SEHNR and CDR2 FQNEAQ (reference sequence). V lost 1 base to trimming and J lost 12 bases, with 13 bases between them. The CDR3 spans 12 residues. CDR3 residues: CASSLDSGPLYF. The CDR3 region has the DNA TGTGCCAGCAGCTTAGACAGCGGACCCTTGTACTTC.

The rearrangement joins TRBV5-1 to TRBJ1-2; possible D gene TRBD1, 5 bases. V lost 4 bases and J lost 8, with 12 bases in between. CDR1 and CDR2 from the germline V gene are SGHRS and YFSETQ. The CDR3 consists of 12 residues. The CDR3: CASSLGQRGYTF. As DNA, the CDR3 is TGCGCCAGCAGCCTAGGACAAAGGGGCTACACCTTC.

The CDR3 here is CASSQYVTGTYGGYTF. CDR3 DNA: TGTGCCAGCAGCCAATACGTGACAGGGACGTATGGTGGCTACACCTTC. This chain joins TRBV3-1 (or the pseudogene TRBV3-2) and TRBJ1-2; 7 bases are a match to TRBD1. CDR3 size: 16 residues. CDR1 and CDR2 (germline): LGHDT, YNNKEL (reference sequence). J lost 7 bases, V lost 2 bases, and 13 bases had no gene match.

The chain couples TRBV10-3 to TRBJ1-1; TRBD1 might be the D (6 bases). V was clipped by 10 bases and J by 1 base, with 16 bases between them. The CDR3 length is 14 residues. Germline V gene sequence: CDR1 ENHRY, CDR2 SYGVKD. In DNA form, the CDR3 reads TGTGCCACCCTCCCGGGACACTCGAACACTGAAGCTTTCTTT. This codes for CATLPGHSNTEAFF.

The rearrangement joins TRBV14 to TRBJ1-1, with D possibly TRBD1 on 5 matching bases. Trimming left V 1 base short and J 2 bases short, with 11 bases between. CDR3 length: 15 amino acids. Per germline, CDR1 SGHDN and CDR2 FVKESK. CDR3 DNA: TGTGCCAGCAGCCAAGTAAACAGGATTAACACTGAAGCTTTCTTT. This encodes CASSQVNRINTEAFF.

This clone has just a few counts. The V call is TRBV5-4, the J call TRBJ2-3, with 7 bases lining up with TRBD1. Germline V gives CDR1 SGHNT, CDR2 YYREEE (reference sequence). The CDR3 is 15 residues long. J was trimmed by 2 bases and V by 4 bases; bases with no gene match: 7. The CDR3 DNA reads TGTGCCAGCAGCGAGGACAGGTCAAACACAGATACGCAGTATTTT. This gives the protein CASSEDRSNTDTQYF.

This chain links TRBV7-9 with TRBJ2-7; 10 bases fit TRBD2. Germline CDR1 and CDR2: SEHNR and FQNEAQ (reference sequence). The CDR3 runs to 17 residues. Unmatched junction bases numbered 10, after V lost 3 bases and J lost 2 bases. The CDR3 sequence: CASSFVLTSGLTYEQYF. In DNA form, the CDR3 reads TGTGCCAGCAGCTTTGTCTTGACTAGCGGGTTAACCTACGAGCAGTACTTC.

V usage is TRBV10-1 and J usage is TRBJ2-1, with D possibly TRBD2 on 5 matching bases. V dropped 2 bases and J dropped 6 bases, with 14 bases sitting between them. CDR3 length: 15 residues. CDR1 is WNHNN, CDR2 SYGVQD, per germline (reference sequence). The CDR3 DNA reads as TGCGCCAGCAGTGAGAGACTACTGGAATTCAATGAGCAGTTCTTC. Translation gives CASSERLLEFNEQFF.

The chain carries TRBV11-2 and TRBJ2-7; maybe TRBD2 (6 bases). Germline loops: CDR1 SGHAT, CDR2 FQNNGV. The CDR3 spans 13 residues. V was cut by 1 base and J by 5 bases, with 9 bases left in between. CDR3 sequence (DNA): TGTGCCAGCAGCTTAGGACAGCGGGACGAGCAGTACTTC. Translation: CASSLGQRDEQYF.

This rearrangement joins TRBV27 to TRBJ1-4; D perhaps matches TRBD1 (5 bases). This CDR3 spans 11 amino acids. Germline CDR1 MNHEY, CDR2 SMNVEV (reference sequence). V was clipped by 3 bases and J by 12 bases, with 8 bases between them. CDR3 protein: CASSFRGELFF. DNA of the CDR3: TGTGCCAGCAGTTTTAGGGGCGAACTGTTTTTT.